This T cell receptor (beta chain) was sequenced in a study of blood T cell repertoires in COVID-19. Looking at the study overall: Samples came from the United States, Italy and Spain, spanning acute and convalescent COVID-19. T cells, B-cell-depleted T cells, or PBMCs provided the cDNA or gDNA that served as material.

From germline, CDR1 is SGHAT and CDR2 FQNNGV. With 5 bases removed from V and 3 bases from J, the gap between germline ends came to 17 bases. The CDR3 contains 15 residues. Original processing methods: Estimated nucleated cell counts came from reference gene primer amplification. Only in-frame clones appear in the TCRdb table, and some are missing; sequencing was by immunoSEQ multiplex PCR. The V and J calls and clone size were taken over from that table, and D and trimming were inferred from the DNA. Altogether 300,000 or so clones are present, roughly 90% being singletons, with the ten largest covering 5% to 7%.

The sequenced sample consisted of peripheral blood. The receptor was derived from a man younger than 30 who had recovered from COVID-19. The chain uses TRBV11-2 and TRBJ2-7, with D tentatively TRBD2 (6 bases). The CDR3 region has the DNA TGTGCCAGCAGCCCCCTACGGGGGATAGGCTACGAGCAGTACTTC. Its translation: CASSPLRGIGYEQYF.